These T cell receptor beta chains were read from a single sample in a study of response to subunit inactivated influenza vaccine. TCRdb re-called the RT-PCR reads through MiXCR, storing one row per CDR3 protein. The table includes 550,000 to 800,000 distinct CDR3 sequences, about 15% detected once. The sample here was PBMCs from blood, taken about 13 days after vaccination. Receptors were obtained from a man in his forties or fifties who received an inactivated influenza vaccine. CDR3s include the opening cysteine and the closing phenylalanine or tryptophan. Fields, in order: V gene, D gene, clone size, J gene, CDR3 protein, CDR3 DNA. The D gene is left open where the match is weak. Some rows mark clone size as missing; the rest say once, few, many or name a class of expanded clone.

v_gene: TRBV20-1
d_gene: TRBD1
abundance: -
j_gene: TRBJ2-2
CDR3aa: CSARTGGYGELFF
CDR3nt: TGCAGTGCTAGGACAGGGGGCTACGGGGAGCTGTTTTTT

v_gene: TRBV4-3
d_gene: TRBD1
abundance: many
j_gene: TRBJ2-7
CDR3aa: CASSRGQGSYEQYF
CDR3nt: TGCGCCAGCAGCCGGGGACAGGGGAGCTACGAGCAGTACTTC

v_gene: TRBV29-1
d_gene: -
abundance: few
j_gene: TRBJ2-3
CDR3aa: CSGEQGTDTQYF
CDR3nt: TGCAGCGGTGAACAGGGTACAGATACGCAGTATTTT

v_gene: TRBV7-9
d_gene: -
abundance: -
j_gene: TRBJ1-1
CDR3aa: CASSPPWRVNTEAFF
CDR3nt: TGTGCCAGCAGCCCCCCTTGGCGGGTGAACACTGAAGCTTTCTTT

v_gene: TRBV28
d_gene: -
abundance: -
j_gene: TRBJ2-7
CDR3aa: CASSFLSVGTSYEQYF
CDR3nt: TGTGCCAGCAGTTTTCTAAGTGTGGGCACTTCCTACGAGCAGTACTTC

v_gene: TRBV6-5
d_gene: -
abundance: few
j_gene: TRBJ2-1
CDR3aa: CASSYGLRDALRTYNEQFF
CDR3nt: TGTGCCAGCAGTTACGGTCTACGGGACGCGCTGAGAACCTACAATGAGCAGTTCTTC

v_gene: TRBV10-3
d_gene: -
abundance: many
j_gene: TRBJ2-7
CDR3aa: CAISESLHEQYF
CDR3nt: TGTGCCATCAGTGAGTCCTTGCACGAGCAGTACTTC

v_gene: TRBV7-3
d_gene: -
abundance: -
j_gene: TRBJ2-3
CDR3aa: CASSFIGQRDTQYF
CDR3nt: TGTGCCAGCAGCTTTATAGGACAGAGAGATACGCAGTATTTT

v_gene: TRBV10-3
d_gene: TRBD1
abundance: -
j_gene: TRBJ2-7
CDR3aa: CAIRAGTGGYEQYF
CDR3nt: TGTGCCATCAGGGCCGGGACAGGGGGCTACGAGCAGTACTTC

v_gene: TRBV5-6
d_gene: -
abundance: -
j_gene: TRBJ2-3
CDR3aa: CASSPGPRCADTQYF
CDR3nt: TGTGCCAGCAGCCCCGGGCCCCGCTGCGCAGATACGCAGTATTTT

v_gene: TRBV27
d_gene: TRBD1
abundance: -
j_gene: TRBJ2-7
CDR3aa: CASSLMGQYHEQYF
CDR3nt: TGTGCCAGCAGTTTAATGGGACAGTACCACGAGCAGTACTTC

v_gene: TRBV5-1
d_gene: -
abundance: -
j_gene: TRBJ2-7
CDR3aa: CASSLITQTEQYF
CDR3nt: TGCGCCAGCAGCTTGATAACTCAGACCGAGCAGTACTTC

v_gene: TRBV6-5
d_gene: -
abundance: -
j_gene: TRBJ1-2
CDR3aa: CASSYSRTQNYGYTF
CDR3nt: TGTGCCAGCAGTTACTCCCGGACACAAAACTATGGCTACACCTTC

v_gene: TRBV7-6
d_gene: -
abundance: many
j_gene: TRBJ2-7
CDR3aa: CASSSNQGYEQYF
CDR3nt: TGTGCCAGCAGCTCGAACCAGGGGTACGAGCAGTACTTC

v_gene: TRBV11-2
d_gene: TRBD2
abundance: few
j_gene: TRBJ2-1
CDR3aa: CASSLGLAGANNEQFF
CDR3nt: TGTGCCAGCAGCTTAGGGCTAGCGGGGGCGAACAATGAGCAGTTCTTC

v_gene: TRBV28
d_gene: TRBD1
abundance: few
j_gene: TRBJ2-3
CDR3aa: CASSFPPGTEFSTDTQYF
CDR3nt: TGTGCCAGCAGCTTTCCGCCCGGGACAGAGTTTAGCACAGATACGCAGTATTTT

v_gene: TRBV12-3/TRBV12-4
d_gene: -
abundance: many
j_gene: TRBJ2-2
CDR3aa: CASSLGSAGELFF
CDR3nt: TGTGCCAGCAGTTTAGGGTCTGCCGGGGAGCTGTTTTTT

v_gene: TRBV7-8
d_gene: TRBD2
abundance: -
j_gene: TRBJ2-1
CDR3aa: CASSVYGLAGENFNNEQFF
CDR3nt: TGTGCCAGCAGCGTATACGGACTAGCGGGGGAGAATTTTAACAATGAGCAGTTCTTC

v_gene: TRBV18
d_gene: -
abundance: few
j_gene: TRBJ2-2
CDR3aa: CASSPQRARETGELFF
CDR3nt: TGTGCCAGCTCACCACAGAGGGCCAGGGAGACCGGGGAGCTGTTTTTT

v_gene: TRBV4-3
d_gene: -
abundance: -
j_gene: TRBJ2-3
CDR3aa: CASSQDMGSAQYF
CDR3nt: TGCGCCAGCAGCCAAGACATGGGGTCGGCGCAGTATTTT

v_gene: TRBV20-1
d_gene: TRBD1
abundance: few
j_gene: TRBJ2-1
CDR3aa: CSAFEGADNEQFF
CDR3nt: TGCAGTGCCTTTGAGGGGGCCGACAATGAGCAGTTCTTC

v_gene: TRBV11-2
d_gene: TRBD2
abundance: -
j_gene: TRBJ2-5
CDR3aa: CASHGGGTQYF
CDR3nt: TGTGCCAGCCACGGGGGGGGGACCCAGTACTTC

v_gene: TRBV4-3
d_gene: TRBD1
abundance: many
j_gene: TRBJ1-4
CDR3aa: CASSQAPGGTNEKLFF
CDR3nt: TGCGCCAGCAGCCAAGCCCCAGGGGGCACTAATGAAAAACTGTTTTTT

v_gene: TRBV6-1
d_gene: TRBD2
abundance: -
j_gene: TRBJ2-1
CDR3aa: CASSNSGNSYNEQFF
CDR3nt: TGTGCCAGCAGTAATAGCGGGAATTCGTACAATGAGCAGTTCTTC

v_gene: TRBV6-5
d_gene: TRBD2
abundance: -
j_gene: TRBJ2-1
CDR3aa: CASSYSSGTTNEQFF
CDR3nt: TGTGCCAGCAGTTACTCTAGCGGGACCACCAATGAGCAGTTCTTC

v_gene: TRBV20-1
d_gene: TRBD1
abundance: few
j_gene: TRBJ1-2
CDR3aa: CSALRQGDGYTF
CDR3nt: TGCAGTGCCCTAAGACAGGGGGATGGCTACACCTTC

v_gene: TRBV10-3
d_gene: -
abundance: -
j_gene: TRBJ2-7
CDR3aa: CAISESLGGHEQYF
CDR3nt: TGTGCCATCAGTGAGTCGTTGGGGGGCCACGAGCAGTACTTC

v_gene: TRBV12-3/TRBV12-4
d_gene: -
abundance: many
j_gene: TRBJ1-5
CDR3aa: CASRGRNQPQHF
CDR3nt: TGTGCCAGCAGGGGTAGAAATCAGCCCCAGCATTTT

v_gene: TRBV24-1
d_gene: -
abundance: -
j_gene: TRBJ2-3
CDR3aa: CATSDQDGGRFTDTQYF
CDR3nt: TGTGCCACCAGTGATCAGGATGGGGGACGATTTACAGATACGCAGTATTTT

v_gene: TRBV6-5
d_gene: -
abundance: few
j_gene: TRBJ2-7
CDR3aa: CACGGGREQYF
CDR3nt: TGTGCCTGCGGAGGGGGGCGAGAGCAGTACTTC

v_gene: TRBV20-1
d_gene: TRBD1
abundance: -
j_gene: TRBJ2-7
CDR3aa: CSASGQGYEQYF
CDR3nt: TGCAGTGCGTCGGGACAGGGCTACGAGCAGTACTTC

v_gene: TRBV29-1
d_gene: -
abundance: few
j_gene: TRBJ2-7
CDR3aa: CSVEFGALESYEQYF
CDR3nt: TGCAGCGTTGAATTTGGGGCCTTAGAAAGCTACGAGCAGTACTTC

v_gene: TRBV10-3
d_gene: TRBD1
abundance: -
j_gene: TRBJ1-2
CDR3aa: CAISGGQGDGYTF
CDR3nt: TGTGCCATCAGTGGAGGACAGGGGGATGGCTACACCTTC

v_gene: TRBV5-5
d_gene: TRBD1
abundance: few
j_gene: TRBJ2-3
CDR3aa: CASSQTTGQFTDTQYF
CDR3nt: TGTGCCAGCAGCCAGACGACAGGGCAATTCACAGATACGCAGTATTTT

v_gene: TRBV29-1
d_gene: TRBD1
abundance: few
j_gene: TRBJ2-5
CDR3aa: CSVEDDDRGGETQYF
CDR3nt: TGCAGCGTTGAAGATGACGACAGGGGGGGGGAGACCCAGTACTTC

v_gene: TRBV5-1
d_gene: -
abundance: -
j_gene: TRBJ1-4
CDR3aa: CASSSGAYNEKLFF
CDR3nt: TGCGCCAGCAGCTCGGGAGCCTATAATGAAAAACTGTTTTTT

v_gene: TRBV4-3
d_gene: TRBD2
abundance: -
j_gene: TRBJ2-3
CDR3aa: CANLGSREREDPDTQYF
CDR3nt: TGCGCCAACTTGGGGTCTAGGGAGCGGGAGGATCCAGATACGCAGTATTTT

v_gene: TRBV6-2/TRBV6-3
d_gene: -
abundance: few
j_gene: TRBJ2-2
CDR3aa: CASSYGRTGELFF
CDR3nt: TGTGCCAGCAGTTATGGAAGGACCGGGGAGCTGTTTTTT

v_gene: TRBV6-2/TRBV6-3
d_gene: TRBD1
abundance: many
j_gene: TRBJ2-7
CDR3aa: CASSDPWTGCDF
CDR3nt: TGTGCCAGCAGTGACCCATGGACAGGGTGTGACTTC